The 4 T cell receptor beta chains presented below share a single source sample, sequenced in a study of identical twins. TCRdb re-called the 5' RACE reads through MiXCR, storing one row per CDR3 protein. The top ten hold about 0.3% of the sample, which has about 1.7 million distinct CDR3 sequences, about 30% seen once. The sample comprised cord blood. These receptors were collected from a newborn girl in good health.

The chain carries TRBV20-1 and TRBJ2-7; perhaps TRBD2 as D (6 bases). CDR3 length: 14 amino acids. CDR1 is DFQATT, CDR2 SNEGSKA, per germline (reference sequence). The V gene lost 2 bases and the J gene lost 4 bases, with 15 bases spanning the gap. The CDR3 DNA is TGCAGTGCTAGATATCCGGCCAGCGGGTACGAGCAGTACTTC. Its translation: CSARYPASGYEQYF.

This chain connects TRBV20-1 to TRBJ1-2; D is uncertain. This CDR3 has 13 amino acids. The germline V and J ends were trimmed by 6 bases and 3 bases, with 14 bases remaining between them. Germline CDR1 and CDR2: DFQATT and SNEGSKA (reference sequence). CDR3 DNA: TGCAGTGCAGGCTCTGTGGCGTACTATGGCTACACCTTC. Protein sequence: CSAGSVAYYGYTF.

V is TRBV14 and J is TRBJ1-1, with a possible D match to TRBD1 (5 bases). Trimming took off 2 bases at V and 4 bases at J, with 11 bases between the two ends. Per the germline V gene, CDR1 is SGHDN and CDR2 is FVKESK. The CDR3 sequence is 14 residues long. This chain's CDR3 is CASSQRGGSTEAFF. The CDR3 DNA reads TGTGCCAGCAGCCAAAGGGGAGGAAGCACTGAAGCTTTCTTT.

The CDR3 region is CASRRGHQQETQYF. The CDR3 DNA reads TGTGCCAGCAGGCGGGGACATCAACAAGAGACCCAGTACTTC. The V call is TRBV6-6, the J call TRBJ2-5; the D call may be TRBD1 or TRBD2 (6 bases each). This CDR3 region has 14 residues. V lost 6 bases, J lost 2 bases, and 13 bases lay in between. The germline CDR1 and CDR2 sequences are MNHNY and SVGAGI (reference sequence).